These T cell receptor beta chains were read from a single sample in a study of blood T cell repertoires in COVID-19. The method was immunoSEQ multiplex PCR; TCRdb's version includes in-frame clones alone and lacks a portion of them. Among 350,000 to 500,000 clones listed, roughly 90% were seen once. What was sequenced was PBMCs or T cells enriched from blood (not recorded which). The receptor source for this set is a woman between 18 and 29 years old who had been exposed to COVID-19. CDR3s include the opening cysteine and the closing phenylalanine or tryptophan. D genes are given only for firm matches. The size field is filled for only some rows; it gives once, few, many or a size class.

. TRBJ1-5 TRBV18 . CASSPSTVEPQHF TGTGCCAGCTCACCATCTACGGTCGAGCCCCAGCATTTT
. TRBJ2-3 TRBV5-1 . CASSLGAGDGTDTQYF TGCGCCAGCAGCTTGGGGGCCGGGGATGGCACAGATACGCAGTATTTT
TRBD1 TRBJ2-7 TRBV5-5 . CASSFHRGPGYEQYF TGTGCCAGCAGCTTTCACAGGGGGCCCGGTTACGAGCAGTACTTC
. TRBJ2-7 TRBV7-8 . CASSSPSTVEQYF TGTGCCAGCAGCTCCCCTTCGACAGTCGAGCAGTACTTC
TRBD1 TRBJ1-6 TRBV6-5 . CASSSPGQPNSPLHF TGTGCCAGCAGTTCCCCGGGACAGCCTAATTCACCCCTCCACTTT
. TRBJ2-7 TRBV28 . CASSFVLARPNTHEQYF TGTGCCAGCAGTTTTGTTTTAGCGCGACCCAATACCCACGAGCAGTACTTC
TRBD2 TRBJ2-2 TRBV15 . CATSSSGGADTGELFF TGTGCCACCAGCAGTAGCGGGGGGGCGGACACCGGGGAGCTGTTTTTT
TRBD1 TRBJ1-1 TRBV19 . CASSRDRGGSEAFF TGTGCCAGTAGCCGGGACAGGGGGGGGTCTGAAGCTTTCTTT
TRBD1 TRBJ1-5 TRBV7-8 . CASSLATGGGNQPQHF TGTGCCAGCAGCTTAGCGACAGGGGGAGGCAATCAGCCCCAGCATTTT
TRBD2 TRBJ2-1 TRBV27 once CASSPRAGTSYNNEQFF TGTGCCAGCAGTCCAAGGGCCGGGACTAGCTATAACAATGAGCAGTTCTTC
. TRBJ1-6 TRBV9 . CASSVGGLASSYNSPLHF TGTGCCAGCAGCGTGGGGGGACTGGCGAGCTCCTATAATTCACCCCTCCACTTT
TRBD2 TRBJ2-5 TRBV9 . CASSVVGGQETQYF TGTGCCAGCAGCGTAGTGGGGGGGCAAGAGACCCAGTACTTC
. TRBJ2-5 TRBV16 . CASSQSLAAETQYF TGTGCCAGCAGCCAATCGTTAGCGGCAGAGACCCAGTACTTC
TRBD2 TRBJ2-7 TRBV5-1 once CASSPGGLGAYEQYF TGCGCCAGCAGCCCGGGGGGGCTAGGCGCCTACGAGCAGTACTTC
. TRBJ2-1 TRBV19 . CASSSTSADYYNEQFF TGTGCCAGTAGTTCCACCTCAGCGGATTACTACAATGAGCAGTTCTTC
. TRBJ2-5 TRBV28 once CASSLGGIQETQYF TGTGCCAGCAGTTTAGGAGGGATACAAGAGACCCAGTACTTC
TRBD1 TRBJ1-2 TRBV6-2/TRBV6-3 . CASSYGQGSYGYTF TGTGCCAGCAGTTACGGACAGGGAAGCTATGGCTACACCTTC
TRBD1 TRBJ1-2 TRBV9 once CASSVVSGQGDGYTF TGTGCCAGCAGCGTAGTCTCGGGACAGGGCGATGGCTACACCTTC
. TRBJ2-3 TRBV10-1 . CASSSGPAGDTQYF TGCGCCAGCAGTTCCGGACCAGCGGGAGATACGCAGTATTTT
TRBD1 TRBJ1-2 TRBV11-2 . CASSFSQGAADGYTF TGTGCCAGCAGCTTCAGCCAGGGGGCAGCTGATGGCTACACCTTC
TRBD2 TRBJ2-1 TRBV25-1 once CASSAGLAGGSSYNEQFF TGTGCCAGCAGTGCTGGACTAGCGGGAGGGAGCTCCTACAATGAGCAGTTCTTC
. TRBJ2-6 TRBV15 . CATSSPFSGANVLTF TGTGCCACCAGCAGTCCCTTTTCTGGGGCCAACGTCCTGACTTTC
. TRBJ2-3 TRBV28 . CASSFPGRGTDTQYF TGTGCCAGCAGTTTTCCAGGGAGGGGGACAGATACGCAGTATTTT
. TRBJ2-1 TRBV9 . CASSLGQNNEQFF TGTGCCAGCTCCCTGGGACAAAACAATGAGCAGTTCTTC
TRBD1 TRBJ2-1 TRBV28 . CASRVGQVNEQFF TGTGCCAGCAGAGTGGGACAGGTCAATGAGCAGTTCTTC
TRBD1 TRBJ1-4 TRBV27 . CASSLTGQGNEKLFF TGTGCCAGCAGTTTAACGGGACAGGGTAATGAAAAACTGTTTTTT
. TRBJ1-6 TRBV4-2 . CASSQDGQSLHF TGTGCCAGCAGCCAAGATGGGCAGTCCCTCCACTTT
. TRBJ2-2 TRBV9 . CASSVAKGDPTGELFF TGTGCCAGCAGCGTAGCTAAGGGGGACCCCACCGGGGAGCTGTTTTTT
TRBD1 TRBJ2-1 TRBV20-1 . CSVIPSGTEFF TGCAGTGTCATTCCTTCCGGGACAGAGTTCTTC
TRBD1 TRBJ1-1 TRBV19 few CASSMGTGGNTEAFF TGTGCCAGTAGTATGGGGACAGGGGGGAACACTGAAGCTTTCTTT
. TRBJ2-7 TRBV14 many CASSQEAARYEQYF TGTGCCAGCAGCCAAGAGGCAGCGCGCTACGAGCAGTACTTC
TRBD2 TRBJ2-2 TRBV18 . CASSRTSGGANTGELFF TGTGCCAGCTCACGGACTAGCGGGGGGGCGAACACCGGGGAGCTGTTTTTT
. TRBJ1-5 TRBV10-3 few CAIRPGEGDQPQHF TGTGCCATCAGACCAGGGGAAGGGGATCAGCCCCAGCATTTT
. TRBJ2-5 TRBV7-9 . CASSLEGLYQETQYF TGTGCCAGCAGCTTAGAGGGGTTGTACCAAGAGACCCAGTACTTC
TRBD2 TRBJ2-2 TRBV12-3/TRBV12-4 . CASSAGVDGELFF TGTGCCAGCAGTGCGGGGGTGGACGGGGAGCTGTTTTTT
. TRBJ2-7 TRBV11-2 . CASSLLRESEQYF TGTGCCAGCAGCCTTCTTAGGGAGAGCGAGCAGTACTTC
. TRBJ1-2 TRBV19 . CASSPIPGYNYGYTF TGTGCCAGTAGTCCGATCCCGGGATATAACTATGGCTACACCTTC
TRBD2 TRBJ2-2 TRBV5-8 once CASSLVGGITGELFF TGTGCCAGCAGCTTGGTGGGAGGGATCACCGGGGAGCTGTTTTTT
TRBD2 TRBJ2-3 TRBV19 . CASRTSGGRITDTQYF TGTGCCAGCCGGACTAGCGGGGGACGAATCACAGATACGCAGTATTTT
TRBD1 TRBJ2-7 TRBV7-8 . CASSWTGRNYEQYF TGTGCCAGCAGCTGGACAGGGAGGAACTACGAGCAGTACTTC
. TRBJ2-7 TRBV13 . CASSLGAGERYEQYF TGTGCCAGCAGCTTAGGGGCAGGGGAACGATACGAGCAGTACTTC
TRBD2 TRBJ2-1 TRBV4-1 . CASSQGRLAGLADEQFF TGCGCCAGCAGCCAGGGCAGACTAGCGGGGCTAGCTGATGAGCAGTTCTTC
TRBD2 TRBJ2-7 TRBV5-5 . CASSLAGRDAYEQYF TGTGCCAGCAGCTTGGCCGGGAGGGATGCATACGAGCAGTACTTC
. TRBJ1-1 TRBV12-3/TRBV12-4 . CASSWGGYGAFF TGTGCCAGCAGTTGGGGGGGTTATGGGGCTTTCTTT
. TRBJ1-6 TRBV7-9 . CASSEGSPLHF TGTGCCAGCAGCGAGGGTTCACCCCTCCACTTT
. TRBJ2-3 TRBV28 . CASSLEGGTDTQYF TGTGCCAGCAGTTTGGAAGGGGGTACAGATACGCAGTATTTT
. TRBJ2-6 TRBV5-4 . CASGLWANVLTF TGTGCCAGTGGCCTCTGGGCCAACGTCCTGACTTTC
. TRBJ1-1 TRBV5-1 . CASSLARGQNTEAFF TGCGCCAGCAGCTTGGCTCGGGGTCAGAACACTGAAGCTTTCTTT
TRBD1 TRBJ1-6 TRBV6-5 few CASSYSGTVTNSPLHF TGTGCCAGCAGTTACTCCGGGACAGTTACTAATTCACCCCTCCACTTT
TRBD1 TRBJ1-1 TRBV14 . CASSHDRGRVNTEAFF TGTGCCAGCAGCCATGACAGGGGGCGAGTGAACACTGAAGCTTTCTTT
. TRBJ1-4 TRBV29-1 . CSARTDEKLFF TGCAGCGCTAGGACAGATGAAAAACTGTTTTTT
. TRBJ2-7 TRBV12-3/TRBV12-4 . CASSSNADYEQYF TGTGCCAGCAGTTCGAACGCAGACTACGAGCAGTACTTC
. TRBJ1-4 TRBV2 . CASRLRQGILANEKLFF TGTGCCAGCCGGTTGCGTCAGGGGATTCTTGCTAATGAAAAACTGTTTTTT
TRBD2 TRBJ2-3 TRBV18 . CASSPTSGGGTSTDTQYF TGTGCCAGCTCACCTACTAGCGGGGGGGGGACTAGCACAGATACGCAGTATTTT
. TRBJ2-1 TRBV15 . CATSRAQLSYNEQFF TGTGCCACCAGCAGAGCCCAGTTATCCTACAATGAGCAGTTCTTC
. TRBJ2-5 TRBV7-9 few CASSRNGKTETQYF TGTGCCAGCAGCCGAAACGGGAAAACGGAGACCCAGTACTTC
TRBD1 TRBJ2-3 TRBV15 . CATSNGQGASDTQYF TGTGCCACCAGCAACGGACAGGGGGCTTCAGATACGCAGTATTTT
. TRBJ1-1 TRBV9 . CASSVDSLKTEAFF TGTGCCAGCAGCGTAGACAGTTTGAAAACTGAAGCTTTCTTT
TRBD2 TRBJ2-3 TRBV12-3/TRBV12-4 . CASRLAGADTQYF TGTGCCAGCAGACTAGCGGGAGCGGATACGCAGTATTTT
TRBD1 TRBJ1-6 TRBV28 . CASSRGTANSPLHF TGTGCCAGCAGTCGCGGGACAGCTAATTCACCCCTCCACTTT